This T cell receptor (beta chain) was retrieved from a study of blood T cell repertoires in COVID-19. As for the study in general: Donors in the United States, Italy and Spain gave samples during acute or convalescent COVID-19. PBMCs, B-cell-depleted T cells, or T cells were the source of the cDNA or gDNA that made up the material.

Germline V lookup: CDR1 DFQATT, CDR2 SNEGSKA (reference sequence). Trimming cost V 3 bases and J 4 bases; bases outside gene matches: 10. The CDR3 runs 15 residues. In the original analysis: Scientists estimated how many nucleated cells there were by amplifying reference gene primers. The method was immunoSEQ multiplex PCR; TCRdb's version includes in-frame clones alone and lacks a portion of them. From that table come the V and J calls and clone size; the DNA was used to work out D and trimming. The sample lists around 160,000 clones, approximately 91% seen once, with about 2% in the top ten. The sequence came from a human donor in a cohort sampled during active COVID-19. The sequencing input was peripheral blood. The rearrangement joins TRBV20-1 to TRBJ2-3; 7 nucleotides agree with TRBD2. Written as DNA, the CDR3 is TGCAGTGCTAGTAGCGGCGGGAGAGGAGCAGATACGCAGTATTTT. It specifies CSASSGGRGADTQYF.